This passage covers 31 T cell receptor beta chains from one sample sequenced in a study of cytomegalovirus exposure and HLA in healthy donors. The PCR made use of 60 Vbeta and 13 Jbeta primers. Produced via immunoSEQ multiplex PCR; TCRdb's table is partial and in-frame only. This table has some 120,000 clones, about 73% appearing once. The sequenced sample was PBMCs. These receptors all stem from a woman in her 40s in good health and CMV-seropositive.

The chain employs TRBV4-3 and TRBJ2-3, with 11 bases fitting TRBD2. This CDR3 region has 16 residues. After removal of 0 bases from V and 9 bases from J, the junction contained 8 bases not matched to a gene. CDR1 and CDR2 from the germline V gene are LGHNA and YSLEER. CDR3 loop: CASSQEASGGTKTQYF. CDR3 sequence (DNA): TGCGCCAGCAGCCAAGAGGCTAGCGGGGGGACCAAAACGCAGTATTTT.

V and J are TRBV19 and TRBJ1-2, with 12 bases fitting TRBD1. J lost 10 bases, V lost 5 bases, and 11 bases had no gene match. The CDR3 sequence is 15 residues long. Germline CDR1 reads LNHDA; CDR2 reads SQIVND (reference sequence). CDR3 sequence reads: CASSHRDRGRCDYTF. CDR3 nucleotides: TGTGCCAGTAGTCACCGGGACAGGGGGCGATGTGACTACACCTTC. Complete variable domain (other parts from reference TRBV19 and TRBJ1-2): DGGITQSPKYLFRKEGQNVTLSCEQNLNHDAMYWYRQDPGQGLRLIYYSQIVNDFQKGDIAEGYSVSREKKESFPLTVTSAQKNPTAFYLCASSHRDRGRCDYTFGSGTRLTVV.

The CDR3 protein is CASSRLAGPNQPQHF. The DNA for the CDR3 is TGTGCCAGCAGCCGTCTGGCAGGGCCCAATCAGCCCCAGCATTTT. The V and J genes are TRBV28 and TRBJ1-5; weak D call: TRBD1 (5 bases). The V end was cut by 6 bases, the J end by 3 bases, with 15 bases between. The CDR3 has 15 amino acids. Germline loops: CDR1 MDHEN, CDR2 SYDVKM.

Concerning this clone itself: Different DNA sequences within this sample yield the same CDR3. This rearrangement joins TRBV15 to TRBJ2-7; TRBD2 matches at 13 bases. Germline V gene lookup returns CDR1 LNHNV and CDR2 YYDKDF (reference sequence). CDR3 size: 21 residues. Trimming removed 0 bases from V and 2 bases from J; junction bases left unmatched: 16. This CDR3 reads CATSRERWTSGSFGRTYEQYF. The DNA of the CDR3 is TGTGCCACCAGCAGAGAACGATGGACTAGCGGGAGTTTTGGCCGTACCTACGAGCAGTACTTC.

The gene calls are TRBV6-1 and TRBJ2-3, with no clear D. Trimming shortened V by 7 bases and J by 1 base, and 9 bases separated the two germline ends. The CDR3 is 13 amino acids. Germline V gene lookup returns CDR1 MNHNS and CDR2 SASEGT. The CDR3 coding sequence is TGTGCCAGCACCCTGGCTGGCACAGATACGCAGTATTTT. Its translation: CASTLAGTDTQYF.

This sequence joins TRBV7-8 and TRBJ2-2; the D is unclear. The CDR3 is 13 amino acids. V was pared by 4 bases and J by 6 bases, with 9 bases between. From germline, CDR1 is SGHVS and CDR2 FQNEAQ. This CDR3 reads CASSSGLPGELFF. The CDR3 DNA is TGTGCCAGCAGCTCCGGGTTGCCCGGGGAGCTGTTTTTT. Full variable domain (missing parts from reference TRBV7-8 and TRBJ2-2): GAGVSQSPRYKVAKRGQDVALRCDPISGHVSLFWYQQALGQGPEFLTYFQNEAQLDKSGLPSDRFFAERPEGSVSTLKIQRTQQEDSAVYLCASSSGLPGELFFGEGSRLTVL.

J is TRBJ2-3 and V is TRBV5-1, with D possibly TRBD1 on 5 matching bases. Germline V gene data show CDR1 as SGHRS and CDR2 as YFSETQ. The CDR3 covers 14 residues. Trimming shortened V by 5 bases and J by 6 bases, and 16 bases separated the two germline ends. The CDR3 here is CASRKGRDGDTQYF. CDR3 nucleotides: TGCGCCAGCAGGAAGGGCAGGGATGGGGATACGCAGTATTTT.

The DNA of the CDR3 is TGTGCCAGCAGCCTACGCAGAGGGGGGGCAGTCCCCAGCGAGCAGTACTTC. Translated, it gives CASSLRRGGAVPSEQYF. The J gene is TRBJ2-7, the V gene TRBV13; D might be TRBD2 (7 bases). The V and J ends lost 5 bases and 6 bases respectively, with 26 bases between them. The CDR3 totals 17 residues. Germline V gene lookup returns CDR1 PRHDT and CDR2 FYEKMQ (reference sequence).

This chain links TRBV5-1 with TRBJ2-5; 7 bases match TRBD1. This CDR3 is built from 15 residues. The germline CDR1 and CDR2 sequences are SGHRS and YFSETQ. Trimming removed 3 bases from V and 1 base from J; junction bases left unmatched: 6. CDR3 coding DNA: TGCGCCAGCAGCTCCCACAGGGGCCCCCAAGAGACCCAGTACTTC. This sequence encodes CASSSHRGPQETQYF.

The V call is TRBV5-1, the J call TRBJ2-5; 9 nucleotides match TRBD1. V shed 0 bases and J 0 bases; nucleotides not matched to a gene: 6. Per germline, CDR1 SGHRS and CDR2 YFSETQ. The CDR3 sequence is 17 residues long. The CDR3 sequence is CASSLVARQGDQETQYF. The CDR3 nucleotides read TGCGCCAGCAGCTTGGTTGCAAGACAGGGGGACCAAGAGACCCAGTACTTC.

V is TRBV27 and J is TRBJ1-1; 10 bases agree with TRBD1. This CDR3 region has 17 residues. CDR1 MNHEY and CDR2 SMNVEV come from the germline V gene (reference sequence). The V and J ends lost 6 bases and 1 base, in that order; junction bases with no gene match: 11. The CDR3 nucleotides read TGTGCCAGCAGGAGAACGGGACAGGGGTTTAGGAACACTGAAGCTTTCTTT. It codes for CASRRTGQGFRNTEAFF.

The rearrangement links TRBV29-1 to TRBJ2-7, with 7 bases that match TRBD1. V trimming: 6 bases; J trimming: 2 bases; junction bases outside the gene matches: 13. This CDR3 is built from 15 residues. Germline values: CDR1 SQVTM, CDR2 ANQGSEA. CDR3 amino acids: CSVRGGTGSTYEQYF. CDR3 bases: TGCAGCGTCAGAGGGGGCACCGGGTCTACCTACGAGCAGTACTTC.

The chain employs TRBV9 and TRBJ2-7, with D uncertain. V lost 0 bases and J lost 6, with 10 bases in between. This CDR3 is built from 13 residues. Germline CDR1 and CDR2: SGDLS and YYNGEE. The CDR3 reads CASSVGSGFEQYF. CDR3 DNA sequence: TGTGCCAGCAGCGTAGGGTCCGGGTTCGAGCAGTACTTC.

The genes are TRBV28 and TRBJ2-1, with TRBD1 matching 8 bases. Germline CDR1 and CDR2: MDHEN and SYDVKM. With V trimmed by 3 bases and J by 1 base, 5 bases remained unmatched. This CDR3 is built from 16 residues. CDR3 sequence (DNA): TGTGCCAGCAGTTTCAGGGGGCTTAGGTCCTACAATGAGCAGTTCTTC. It encodes CASSFRGLRSYNEQFF.

The J gene is TRBJ2-1, the V gene TRBV7-2; possible D gene TRBD2, 7 bases. The V and J ends lost 5 bases and 4 bases respectively, with 18 bases between them. From germline, CDR1 is SGHTA and CDR2 FQGNSA. The CDR3 is 16 amino acids. The CDR3 coding sequence is TGTGCCAGCAGCCCCCGGGCGGGGGCCACTTACAATGAGCAGTTCTTC. Translated, it gives CASSPRAGATYNEQFF.

The V gene is TRBV5-1, the J gene TRBJ1-4; D remains unclear. Trimming took 4 bases from V and 4 from J, leaving 11 bases between them. The CDR3 contains 14 residues. CDR1 and CDR2 from the germline V gene are SGHRS and YFSETQ. The CDR3 spells CASSGGGSNEKLFF. CDR3 sequence (DNA): TGCGCCAGCAGCGGAGGTGGGAGTAATGAAAAACTGTTTTTT.

V usage is TRBV28 and J usage is TRBJ1-1, with 7 bases aligning to TRBD1. This CDR3 has 14 amino acids. Losses at the gene ends were 6 bases for V and 2 bases for J; bases not matched to a gene: 6. CDR1 MDHEN and CDR2 SYDVKM come from the germline V gene. CDR3 protein: CASRRTGLNTEAFF. Written as DNA, the CDR3 is TGTGCCAGCAGACGGACAGGCTTAAACACTGAAGCTTTCTTT. Filled out from reference TRBV28 and TRBJ1-1, the complete variable domain reads DVKVTQSSRYLVKRTGEKVFLECVQDMDHENMFWYRQDPGLGLRLIYFSYDVKMKEKGDIPEGYSVSREKKERFSLILESASTNQTSMYLCASRRTGLNTEAFFGQGTRLTVV.

The chain uses TRBV7-2 and TRBJ2-1; 9 bases match TRBD2. Germline CDR1 and CDR2: SGHTA and FQGNSA. CDR3 length equals 16 residues. The V and J ends lost 5 bases and 6 bases, in that order; junction bases with no gene match: 11. The CDR3 bases are TGTGCCAGCAGCCTGGGGGGCGGGGGGGCTATCAATGAGCAGTTCTTC. Protein sequence: CASSLGGGGAINEQFF.

The chain uses TRBV30 and TRBJ2-3; 7 bases map to TRBD2. J lost 2 bases, V lost 5 bases, and 1 base had no gene match. CDR3 length equals 12 residues. Looked up from germline, CDR1 is GTSNPN and CDR2 is SVGIG (reference sequence). In DNA, the CDR3 is TGTGCCTGGGGGAGGGTCACAGATACGCAGTATTTT. Translated, it gives CAWGRVTDTQYF.

The chain joins TRBV7-9 to TRBJ2-3; 10 positions agree with TRBD2. The germline V gene has CDR1 SEHNR and CDR2 FQNEAQ (reference sequence). The CDR3 has 15 amino acids. Trimming cost V 0 bases and J 6 bases; bases outside gene matches: 3. The CDR3 sequence: CASSLAMGLADTQYF. The CDR3 DNA reads TGTGCCAGCAGCTTAGCCATGGGACTAGCGGATACGCAGTATTTT. Full variable domain (missing parts from reference TRBV7-9 and TRBJ2-3): DTGVSQNPRHKITKRGQNVTFRCDPISEHNRLYWYRQTLGQGPEFLTYFQNEAQLEKSRLLSDRFSAERPKGSFSTLEIQRTEQGDSAMYLCASSLAMGLADTQYFGPGTRLTVL.

This sequence joins TRBV10-1 and TRBJ2-1; 7 bases align to TRBD1. This CDR3 has 13 residues. Germline-derived CDR1 and CDR2 are WNHNN and SYGVQD (reference sequence). Trimming cost V 2 bases and J 9 bases; bases outside gene matches: 4. The CDR3 DNA is TGCGCCAGCAGTGAGGACGGGGACAGTGAGCAGTTCTTC. Its protein product is CASSEDGDSEQFF.

The chain links TRBV9 to TRBJ1-1; D gene ambiguous. Germline V gene data show CDR1 as SGDLS and CDR2 as YYNGEE. V dropped 3 bases and J dropped 0 bases, with 6 bases sitting between them. The CDR3 is made up of 13 amino acids. In DNA, the CDR3 is TGTGCCAGCAGCGGGGCCTTGAACACTGAAGCTTTCTTT. This sequence encodes CASSGALNTEAFF.

The rearrangement joins TRBV7-3 to TRBJ2-2; D unresolved. The CDR3 runs to 14 residues. V dropped 2 bases and J dropped 3 bases, with 7 bases sitting between them. Looked up from germline, CDR1 is SGHTA and CDR2 is FQGTGA. The CDR3 reads CASSLVPYTGELFF. CDR3 bases: TGTGCCAGCAGCTTAGTCCCATACACCGGGGAGCTGTTTTTT.

The chain combines TRBV28 with TRBJ2-7; maybe TRBD1 (8 bases). The CDR3 consists of 16 residues. The germline V and J ends were trimmed by 3 bases and 2 bases, with 17 bases remaining between them. Germline-derived CDR1 and CDR2 are MDHEN and SYDVKM. CDR3 in DNA: TGTGCCAGCAGTTTTCCCCGGACAGGGAGGGCCTACGAGCAGTACTTC. This encodes CASSFPRTGRAYEQYF.

Turning to this clone: One junction end does not reproduce the germline sequence, and a read error may be involved. V gene TRBV28 combines with J gene TRBJ1-4; D is possibly TRBD1 (5 bases). The CDR3 has 13 amino acids. Germline V CDR1 and CDR2: MDHEN, SYDVKM. The CDR3: CASSSPPWDGRAF. CDR3 coding DNA: TGTGCCAGCAGCTCACCCCCTTGGGACGGGAGGGCATTT. The variable domain in full, with the rest retrieved from reference TRBV28 and TRBJ1-4, is DVKVTQSSRYLVKRTGEKVFLECVQDMDHENMFWYRQDPGLGLRLIYFSYDVKMKEKGDIPEGYSVSREKKERFSLILESASTNQTSMYLCASSSPPWDGRAFGSGTQLSVL.

This clone appeared a few times. The chain links TRBV27 to TRBJ1-1; weak D call: TRBD1 (5 bases). In germline, CDR1 is MNHEY, CDR2 SMNVEV (reference sequence). This CDR3 is 13 amino acids long. Deletions cut 0 bases from V and 10 bases from J, with 12 bases between. Here the CDR3 reads CASSLSQGSIAFF. The DNA for the CDR3 is TGTGCCAGCAGTTTATCGCAGGGATCTATAGCTTTCTTT.

The chain has TRBV4-3 and TRBJ2-3; D might be TRBD2 (5 bases). Germline-derived CDR1 and CDR2 are LGHNA and YSLEER. The ends were cut back, 4 bases at V and 0 bases at J, with 14 bases in the middle. The CDR3 length is 16 residues. Here the CDR3 DNA reads TGCGCCAGCAGCCTGGCCCGGGGTTCTAGCACAGATACGCAGTATTTT. It translates to CASSLARGSSTDTQYF.

The sample holds a few counts of this clone. The CDR3, as DNA: TGTGCCAGCTCACCATCGGGACTTACGGGCTATGGCTACACCTTC. Protein product: CASSPSGLTGYGYTF. This chain connects TRBV18 to TRBJ1-2; TRBD1 might be the D (5 bases). CDR3 length equals 15 residues. V lost 2 bases and J lost 4, with 14 bases in between. Germline lookup yields CDR1 KGHSH and CDR2 LQKENI.

The chain joins TRBV7-2 to TRBJ1-1; tentatively, D is TRBD1 (6 bases). The CDR3 contains 15 residues. Deletions cut 2 bases from V and 3 bases from J, with 13 bases between. The germline gives CDR1 SGHTA, CDR2 FQGNSA. This CDR3 is CASSLSAGAYTEAFF. CDR3 nucleotide sequence: TGTGCCAGCAGCTTATCGGCAGGGGCGTACACTGAAGCTTTCTTT. The whole variable domain, filled in from reference TRBV7-2 and TRBJ1-1, reads GAGVSQSPSNKVTEKGKDVELRCDPISGHTALYWYRQSLGQGLEFLIYFQGNSAPDKSGLPSDRFSAERTGGSVSTLTIQRTQQEDSAVYLCASSLSAGAYTEAFFGQGTRLTVV.

The table lists this clone with a count of one. The gene calls are TRBV28 and TRBJ2-2; the D gene is possibly TRBD2 (6 bases). CDR1 and CDR2 from the germline V gene are MDHEN and SYDVKM. The V and J ends lost 10 bases and 6 bases respectively, with 15 bases between them. This CDR3 contains 13 residues. The CDR3 DNA is TGTGCCACCGGGGGACCCGTCCCCGGGGAGCTGTTTTTT. Translating gives CATGGPVPGELFF.

V is TRBV5-1 and J is TRBJ1-4; TRBD1 matches at 8 bases. The CDR3 consists of 16 residues. V gave up 1 base and J gave up 8 bases; unmatched junction bases: 10. Germline loops: CDR1 SGHRS, CDR2 YFSETQ. CDR3 amino acids: CASSLPLGTGEEKLFF. DNA for the CDR3: TGCGCCAGCAGCTTGCCACTAGGGACAGGTGAAGAAAAACTGTTTTTT.